This is a list of T cell receptor beta chains from one sample in a study of blood T cell repertoires in COVID-19. Assay: immunoSEQ multiplex PCR; the TCRdb copy retains only in-frame clones and omits some. Seen here are 300,000 or so clones, around 86% observed once, and the top ten hold over 9.5%. Sequencing input: PBMCs or T cells enriched from blood (not recorded which). All receptors derive from a woman aged 18-29 years who had recovered from COVID-19. The CDR3 runs from the conserved cysteine through the conserved F or W. The D gene is left open where the match is weak. Size is omitted from some rows. Given values are once, few, many or a class for expanded clones.

NA | NA | TRBJ2-7 | TRBV21-1 | CASSSRTSGPRGEQYF | TGTGCCAGCAGCTCCCGGACTAGCGGGCCCCGGGGTGAGCAGTACTTC
NA | TRBD1 | TRBJ2-1 | TRBV24-1 | CATSDPGTVDNEQFF | TGTGCCACCAGTGACCCCGGGACAGTTGACAATGAGCAGTTCTTC
NA | TRBD1 | TRBJ2-3 | TRBV5-1 | CASSLGWGQGSTDTQYF | TGCGCCAGCAGCTTAGGGTGGGGACAGGGCAGTACAGATACGCAGTATTTT
once | NA | TRBJ1-1 | TRBV11-2 | CASSLVSRGNTEAFF | TGTGCCAGCAGCTTAGTAAGCCGGGGGAACACTGAAGCTTTCTTT
NA | TRBD1 | TRBJ1-2 | TRBV27 | CASSFTGDYYGYTF | TGTGCCAGCAGTTTCACAGGGGACTACTATGGCTACACCTTC
NA | TRBD1 | TRBJ2-3 | TRBV4-1 | CASNYGQGGTSDTQYF | TGCGCCAGCAACTACGGACAGGGCGGCACGTCAGATACGCAGTATTTT
NA | NA | TRBJ1-1 | TRBV3-1/TRBV3-2 | CASSQVGGNTEAFF | TGTGCCAGCAGCCAAGTGGGAGGGAACACTGAAGCTTTCTTT
NA | NA | TRBJ2-1 | TRBV7-9 | CATAGQWGHNEQFF | TGTGCCACCGCGGGACAGTGGGGTCACAATGAGCAGTTCTTC
once | NA | TRBJ2-5 | TRBV18 | CASSPARDTGETQYF | TGTGCCAGCTCACCAGCCCGGGACACGGGAGAGACCCAGTACTTC
NA | NA | TRBJ2-7 | TRBV3-1/TRBV3-2 | CASSGRLRPYEQYF | TGTGCCAGCAGCGGGCGACTACGGCCCTACGAGCAGTACTTC
NA | TRBD1 | TRBJ2-3 | TRBV18 | CASSRGQGVSGTDTQYF | TGTGCCAGCTCACGGGGACAGGGGGTCTCTGGCACAGATACGCAGTATTTT
NA | TRBD1 | TRBJ1-2 | TRBV9 | CASSLLGDRNYGYTF | TGTGCCAGCAGCTTGCTTGGGGACAGAAACTATGGCTACACCTTC